Listed below are T cell receptor beta chains from one sample, sequenced in a study of T cell responses to AZD1222 COVID-19 vaccine. Profiled with immunoSEQ multiplex PCR; TCRdb holds only in-frame clones, not every one. This sample has 110,000 or so clones, with about 91% found just once. The specimen comprised peripheral blood, sampled 28 days after the second AZD1222 dose. Receptor source: an adult who received the AZD1222 COVID-19 vaccine. The CDR3 runs from the conserved cysteine through the conserved F or W. Each record gives: J gene, clone size, V gene, D gene, CDR3 protein, CDR3 DNA. A D gene is named only where the DNA matches it firmly. Clone size is stated in some rows and not others, as once, few, many or a class when expanded.

TRBJ1-5	-	TRBV4-3	-	CASSQDVGSNQPQHF	TGCGCCAGCAGCCAAGATGTAGGGAGCAATCAGCCCCAGCATTTT
TRBJ1-2	-	TRBV7-8	TRBD1	CASSRQGVPNYGYTF	TGTGCCAGCAGCCGACAGGGGGTCCCTAACTATGGCTACACCTTC
TRBJ1-2	-	TRBV2	TRBD1	CASSAGTGLDGYTF	TGTGCCAGCAGTGCCGGGACAGGGCTAGATGGCTACACCTTC
TRBJ1-4	-	TRBV14	-	CASSQQATNEKLFF	TGTGCCAGCAGCCAACAGGCAACTAATGAAAAACTGTTTTTT
TRBJ1-1	few	TRBV5-1	-	CASSLEPRATEAFF	TGCGCCAGCAGCTTGGAGCCGCGAGCCACTGAAGCTTTCTTT
TRBJ1-5	-	TRBV7-3	-	CASSPTFGVRGNQPQHF	TGTGCCAGCAGCCCAACCTTTGGGGTCCGGGGCAATCAGCCCCAGCATTTT
TRBJ2-3	-	TRBV15	-	CATSRDQGNTDTQYF	TGTGCCACCAGCAGAGATCAGGGCAACACAGATACGCAGTATTTT
TRBJ2-7	few	TRBV5-1	TRBD1	CASSPGQGTEQYF	TGCGCCAGCAGCCCCGGACAGGGTACCGAGCAGTACTTC
TRBJ2-1	-	TRBV19	-	CASSIDGSYNEQFF	TGTGCCAGTAGTATTGATGGCTCCTACAATGAGCAGTTCTTC
TRBJ1-5	-	TRBV19	TRBD1	CASSTTGSVSNQPQHF	TGTGCCAGTAGTACGACAGGGTCTGTTAGCAATCAGCCCCAGCATTTT
TRBJ2-5	-	TRBV20-1	TRBD2	CSASRVAGGQETQYF	TGCAGTGCTAGTAGAGTAGCGGGGGGCCAAGAGACCCAGTACTTC
TRBJ1-1	-	TRBV18	-	CASSPRDMNTEAFF	TGTGCCAGCTCACCAAGGGATATGAACACTGAAGCTTTCTTT
TRBJ2-7	-	TRBV5-1	TRBD1	CASSLYRDRGREQYF	TGCGCCAGCAGCTTGTACCGGGACAGGGGGCGCGAGCAGTACTTC
TRBJ1-2	-	TRBV19	-	CASSKRDYGYTF	TGTGCCAGTAGTAAGAGGGACTATGGCTACACCTTC